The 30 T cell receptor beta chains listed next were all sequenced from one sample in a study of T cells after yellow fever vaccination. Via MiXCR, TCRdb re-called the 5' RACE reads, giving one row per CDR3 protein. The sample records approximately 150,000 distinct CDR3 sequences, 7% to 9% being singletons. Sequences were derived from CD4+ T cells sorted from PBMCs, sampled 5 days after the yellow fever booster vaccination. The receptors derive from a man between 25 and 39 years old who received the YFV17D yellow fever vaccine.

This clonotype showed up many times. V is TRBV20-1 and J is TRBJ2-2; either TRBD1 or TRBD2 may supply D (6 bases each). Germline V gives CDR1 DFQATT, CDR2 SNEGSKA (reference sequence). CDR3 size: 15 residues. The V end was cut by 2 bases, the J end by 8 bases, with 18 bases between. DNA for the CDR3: TGCAGTGCTAGAAGGGGGGCGAATCAAGCTGGGGAGCTGTTTTTT. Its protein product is CSARRGANQAGELFF.

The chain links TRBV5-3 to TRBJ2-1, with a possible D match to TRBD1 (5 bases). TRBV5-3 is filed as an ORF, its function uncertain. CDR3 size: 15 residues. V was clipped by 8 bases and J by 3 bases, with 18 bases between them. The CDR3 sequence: CARGHRPLCYNEQFF. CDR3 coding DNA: TGTGCCAGGGGCCACAGGCCCCTCTGCTACAATGAGCAGTTCTTC.

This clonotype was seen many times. For the CDR3, the DNA is TGTGCCAGCAGCTACCGTAACCCGGGACAGGGCCCCTACGAGCAGTACTTC. Its translation is CASSYRNPGQGPYEQYF. The rearrangement uses TRBV7-9 and TRBJ2-7; 9 positions agree with TRBD1. The germline gives CDR1 SEHNR, CDR2 FQNEAQ (reference sequence). The V gene end was trimmed by 4 bases and the J gene end by 2 bases; junction bases not matched to a gene: 12. This CDR3 contains 17 residues. Full variable domain (rest looked up from reference TRBV7-9 and TRBJ2-7): DTGVSQNPRHKITKRGQNVTFRCDPISEHNRLYWYRQTLGQGPEFLTYFQNEAQLEKSRLLSDRFSAERPKGSFSTLEIQRTEQGDSAMYLCASSYRNPGQGPYEQYFGPGTRLTVT.

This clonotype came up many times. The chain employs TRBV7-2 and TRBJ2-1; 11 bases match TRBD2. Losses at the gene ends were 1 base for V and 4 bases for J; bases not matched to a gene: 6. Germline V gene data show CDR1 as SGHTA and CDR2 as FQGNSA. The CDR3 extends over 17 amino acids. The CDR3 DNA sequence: TGTGCCAGCAGCTTAGGAGGACTAGCGGGTGGATACAATGAGCAGTTCTTC. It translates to CASSLGGLAGGYNEQFF.

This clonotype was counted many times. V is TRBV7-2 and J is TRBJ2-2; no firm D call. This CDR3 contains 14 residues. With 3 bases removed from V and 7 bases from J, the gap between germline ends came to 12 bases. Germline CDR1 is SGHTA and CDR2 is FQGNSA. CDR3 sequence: CASSFTTSGGELFF. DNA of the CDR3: TGTGCCAGCAGCTTCACCACTTCAGGCGGGGAGCTGTTTTTT. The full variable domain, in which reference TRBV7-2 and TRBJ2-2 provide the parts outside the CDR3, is GAGVSQSPSNKVTEKGKDVELRCDPISGHTALYWYRQSLGQGLEFLIYFQGNSAPDKSGLPSDRFSAERTGGSVSTLTIQRTQQEDSAVYLCASSFTTSGGELFFGEGSRLTVL.

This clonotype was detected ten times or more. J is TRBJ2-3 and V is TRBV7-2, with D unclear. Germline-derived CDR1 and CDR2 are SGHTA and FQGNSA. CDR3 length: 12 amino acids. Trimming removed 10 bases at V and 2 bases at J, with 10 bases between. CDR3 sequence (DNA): TGTGCCACCAAGGGCGTCACAGATACGCAGTATTTT. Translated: CATKGVTDTQYF.

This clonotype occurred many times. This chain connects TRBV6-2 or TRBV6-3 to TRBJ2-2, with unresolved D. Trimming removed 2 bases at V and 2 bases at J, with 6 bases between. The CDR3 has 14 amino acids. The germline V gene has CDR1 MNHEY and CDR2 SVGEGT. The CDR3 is CASSYQENTGELFF. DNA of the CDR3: TGTGCCAGCAGTTACCAGGAAAACACCGGGGAGCTGTTTTTT.

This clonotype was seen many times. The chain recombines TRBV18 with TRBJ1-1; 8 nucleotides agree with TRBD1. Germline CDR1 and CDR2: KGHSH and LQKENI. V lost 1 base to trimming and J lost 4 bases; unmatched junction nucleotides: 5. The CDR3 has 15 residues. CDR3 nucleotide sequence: TGTGCCAGCTCACCACTGACAGGGGACGCCACTGAAGCTTTCTTT. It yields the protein CASSPLTGDATEAFF.

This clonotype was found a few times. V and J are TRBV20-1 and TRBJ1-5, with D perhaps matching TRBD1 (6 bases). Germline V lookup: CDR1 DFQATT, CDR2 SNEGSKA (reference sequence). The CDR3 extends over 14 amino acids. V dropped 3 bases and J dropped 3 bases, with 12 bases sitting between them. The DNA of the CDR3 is TGCAGTGCTAGCTATGGACAGCCCAATCAGCCCCAGCATTTT. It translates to CSASYGQPNQPQHF.

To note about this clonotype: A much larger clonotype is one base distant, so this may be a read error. CDR3: CAIRPGGANPYNEQFF. CDR3 in DNA: TGTGCCATCAGGCCCGGAGGGGCCAACCCCTACAATGAGCAGTTCTTC. The chain has TRBV10-3 and TRBJ2-1; D might be TRBD2 (6 bases). Germline V lookup: CDR1 ENHRY, CDR2 SYGVKD. Trimming took 6 bases from V and 2 from J, leaving 17 bases between them. This CDR3 region has 16 residues.

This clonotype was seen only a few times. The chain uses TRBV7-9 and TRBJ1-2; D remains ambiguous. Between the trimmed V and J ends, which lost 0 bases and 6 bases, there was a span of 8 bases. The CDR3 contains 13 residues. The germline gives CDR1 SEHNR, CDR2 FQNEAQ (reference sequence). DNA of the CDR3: TGTGCCAGCAGCTTAGCGGACCAAGATGGCTACACCTTC. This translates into CASSLADQDGYTF.

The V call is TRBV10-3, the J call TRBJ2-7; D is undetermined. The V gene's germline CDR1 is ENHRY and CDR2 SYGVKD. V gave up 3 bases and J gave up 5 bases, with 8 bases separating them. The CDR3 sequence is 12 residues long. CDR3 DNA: TGTGCCATCAGTGACTCCTACCACGAGCAGTACTTC. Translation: CAISDSYHEQYF.

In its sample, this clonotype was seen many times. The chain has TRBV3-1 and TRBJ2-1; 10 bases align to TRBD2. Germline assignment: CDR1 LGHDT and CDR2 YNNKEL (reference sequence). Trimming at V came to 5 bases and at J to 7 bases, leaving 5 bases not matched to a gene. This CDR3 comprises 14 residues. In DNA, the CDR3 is TGTGCCAGCAGCTCTCTAGCGGGAGTTAATGAGCAGTTCTTC. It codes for CASSSLAGVNEQFF.

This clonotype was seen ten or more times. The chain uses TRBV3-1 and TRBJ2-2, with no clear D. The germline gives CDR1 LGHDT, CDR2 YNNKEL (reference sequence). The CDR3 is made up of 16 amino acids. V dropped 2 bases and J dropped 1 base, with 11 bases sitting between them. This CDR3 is CASSQMLTGNTGELFF. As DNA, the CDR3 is TGTGCCAGCAGCCAAATGTTAACTGGGAACACCGGGGAGCTGTTTTTT. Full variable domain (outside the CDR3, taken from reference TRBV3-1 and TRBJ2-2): DTAVSQTPKYLVTQMGNDKSIKCEQNLGHDTMYWYKQDSKKFLKIMFSYNNKELIINETVPNRFSPKSPDKAHLNLHINSLELGDSAVYFCASSQMLTGNTGELFFGEGSRLTVL.

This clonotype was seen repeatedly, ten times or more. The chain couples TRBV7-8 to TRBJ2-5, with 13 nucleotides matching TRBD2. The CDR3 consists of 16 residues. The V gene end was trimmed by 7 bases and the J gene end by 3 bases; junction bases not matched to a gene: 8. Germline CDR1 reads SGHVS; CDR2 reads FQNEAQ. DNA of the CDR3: TGTGCCAGCACCCAAGGGGGGACTAGCGGGGAAGAGACCCAGTACTTC. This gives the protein CASTQGGTSGEETQYF.

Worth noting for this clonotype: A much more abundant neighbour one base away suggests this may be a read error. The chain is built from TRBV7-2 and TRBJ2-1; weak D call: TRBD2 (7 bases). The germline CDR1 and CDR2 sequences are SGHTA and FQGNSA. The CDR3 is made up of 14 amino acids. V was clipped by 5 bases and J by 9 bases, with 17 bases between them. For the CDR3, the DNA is TGTGCCAGCAGCCGAAAGGGGGGGGGCGGTGAGCAGTTCTTC. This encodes CASSRKGGGGEQFF.

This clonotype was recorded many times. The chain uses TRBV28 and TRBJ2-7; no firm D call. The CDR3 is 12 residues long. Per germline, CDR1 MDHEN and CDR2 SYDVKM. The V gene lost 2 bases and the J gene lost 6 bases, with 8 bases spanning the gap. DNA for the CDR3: TGTGCCAGCAGTTTAAATGTGTTCGAGCAGTACTTC. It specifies CASSLNVFEQYF.

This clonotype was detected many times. The CDR3 nucleotides read TGTGCCAGCAGTCAAATAAGCTACGAGCAGTACTTC. Its protein product is CASSQISYEQYF. The rearrangement links TRBV7-9 to TRBJ2-7, with D unresolved. The CDR3 spans 12 residues. From germline, CDR1 is SEHNR and CDR2 FQNEAQ (reference sequence). The V end was cut by 6 bases, the J end by 3 bases, with 9 bases between.

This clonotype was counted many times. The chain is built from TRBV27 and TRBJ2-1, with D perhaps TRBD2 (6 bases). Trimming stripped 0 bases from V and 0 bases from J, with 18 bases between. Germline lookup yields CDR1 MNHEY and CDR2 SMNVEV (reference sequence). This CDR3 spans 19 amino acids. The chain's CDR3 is CASSLSRTISGSSYNEQFF. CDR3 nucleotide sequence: TGTGCCAGCAGTTTATCGAGGACGATTAGCGGTAGCTCCTACAATGAGCAGTTCTTC.

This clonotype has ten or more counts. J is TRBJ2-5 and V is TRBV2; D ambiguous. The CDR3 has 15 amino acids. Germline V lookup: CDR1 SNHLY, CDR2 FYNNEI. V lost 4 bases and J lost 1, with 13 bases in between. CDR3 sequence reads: CASSAVGSAQETQYF. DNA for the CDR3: TGTGCCAGCAGTGCGGTGGGATCGGCCCAAGAGACCCAGTACTTC.

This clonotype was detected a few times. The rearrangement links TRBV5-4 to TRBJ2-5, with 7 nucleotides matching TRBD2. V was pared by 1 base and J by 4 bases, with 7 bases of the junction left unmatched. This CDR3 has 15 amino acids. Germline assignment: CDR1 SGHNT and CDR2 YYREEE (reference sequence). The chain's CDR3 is CASSLNPREIETQYF. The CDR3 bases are TGTGCCAGCAGCTTGAACCCGCGGGAGATAGAGACCCAGTACTTC.

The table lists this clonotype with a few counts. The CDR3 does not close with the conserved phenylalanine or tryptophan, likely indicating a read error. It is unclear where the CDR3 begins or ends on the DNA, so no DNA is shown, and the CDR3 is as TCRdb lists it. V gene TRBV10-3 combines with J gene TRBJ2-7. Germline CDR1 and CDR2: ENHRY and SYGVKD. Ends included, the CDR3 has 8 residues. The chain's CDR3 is CAKRRLPL.

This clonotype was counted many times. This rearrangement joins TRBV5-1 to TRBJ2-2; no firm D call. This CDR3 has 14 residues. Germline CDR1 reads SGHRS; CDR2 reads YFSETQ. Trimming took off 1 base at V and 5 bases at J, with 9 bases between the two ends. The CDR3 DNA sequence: TGCGCCAGCAGCTTGCAAAAGGGAACCGGGGAGCTGTTTTTT. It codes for CASSLQKGTGELFF. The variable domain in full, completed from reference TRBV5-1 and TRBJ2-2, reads KAGVTQTPRYLIKTRGQQVTLSCSPISGHRSVSWYQQTPGQGLQFLFEYFSETQRNKGNFPGRFSGRQFSNSRSEMNVSTLELGDSALYLCASSLQKGTGELFFGEGSRLTVL.

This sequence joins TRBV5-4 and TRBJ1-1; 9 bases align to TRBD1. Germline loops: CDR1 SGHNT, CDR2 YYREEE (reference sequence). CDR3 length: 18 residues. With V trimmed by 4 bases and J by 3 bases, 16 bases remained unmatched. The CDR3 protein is CASSRPGGTGRFDTEAFF. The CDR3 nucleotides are TGTGCCAGCAGCCGGCCAGGAGGGACAGGGAGGTTTGACACTGAAGCTTTCTTT.

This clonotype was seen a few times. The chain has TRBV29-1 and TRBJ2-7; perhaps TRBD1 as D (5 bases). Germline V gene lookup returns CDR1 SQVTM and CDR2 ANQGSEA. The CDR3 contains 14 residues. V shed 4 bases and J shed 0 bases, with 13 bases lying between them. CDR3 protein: CSVVARAVSYEQYF. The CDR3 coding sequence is TGCAGCGTTGTGGCCAGGGCCGTCTCCTACGAGCAGTACTTC.

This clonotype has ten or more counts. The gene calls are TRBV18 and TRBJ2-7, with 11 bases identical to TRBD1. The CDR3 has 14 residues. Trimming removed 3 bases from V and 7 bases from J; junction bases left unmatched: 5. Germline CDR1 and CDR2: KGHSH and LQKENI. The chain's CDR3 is CASSPDRGPGEQYF. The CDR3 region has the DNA TGTGCCAGCTCACCGGACAGGGGGCCTGGGGAGCAGTACTTC.

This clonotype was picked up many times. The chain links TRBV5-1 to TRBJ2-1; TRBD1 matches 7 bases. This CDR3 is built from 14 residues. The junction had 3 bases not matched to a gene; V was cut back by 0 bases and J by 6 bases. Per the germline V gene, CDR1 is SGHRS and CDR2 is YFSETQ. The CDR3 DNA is TGCGCCAGCAGCTTGGGTGACAGGGCCAATGAGCAGTTCTTC. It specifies CASSLGDRANEQFF.

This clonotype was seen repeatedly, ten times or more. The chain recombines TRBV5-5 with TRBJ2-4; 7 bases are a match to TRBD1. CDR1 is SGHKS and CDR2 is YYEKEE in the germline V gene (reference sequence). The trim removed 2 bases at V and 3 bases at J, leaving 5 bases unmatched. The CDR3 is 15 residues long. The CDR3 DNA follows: TGTGCCAGCAGCTTTAGACAGGGCGACAAAAACATTCAGTACTTC. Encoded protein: CASSFRQGDKNIQYF.

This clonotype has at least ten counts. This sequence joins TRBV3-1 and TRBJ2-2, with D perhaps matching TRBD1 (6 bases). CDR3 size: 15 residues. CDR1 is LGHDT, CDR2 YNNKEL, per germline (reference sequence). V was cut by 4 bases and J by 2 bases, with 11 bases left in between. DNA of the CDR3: TGTGCCAGCAGCCTACGGACAGAAAACACCGGGGAGCTGTTTTTT. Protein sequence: CASSLRTENTGELFF.

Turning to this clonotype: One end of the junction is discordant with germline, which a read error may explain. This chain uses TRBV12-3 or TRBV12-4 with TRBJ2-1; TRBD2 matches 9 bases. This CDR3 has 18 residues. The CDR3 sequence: CARRPSLSWREGYNEQFF. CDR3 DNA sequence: TGTGCCCGCAGACCCTCCCTGAGTTGGCGGGAGGGGTACAATGAGCAGTTCTTC.